The T cell receptor beta chain described here comes from a study of CD8+ T cells in alopecia areata. Study-wide background: Treated patients were dosed with oral tofacitinib, taking 5 to 10 mg twice daily.

Alopecia areata patients provided lesional scalp punch biopsies and peripheral blood. Reverse transcribed after extraction, RNA yielded cDNA as the sequencing template. The table came from immunoSEQ multiplex PCR; TCRdb's copy has only in-frame clones and leaves some out. The table lists fewer than 20,000 clones, 65% to 75% of them singletons. As regards this clone: Its matching antigen is unknown.

Regarding the study as a whole: Scalp repertoires also include resident alphabeta T cells from normal skin. Greater clonality was observed in lesional scalp samples, especially alopecia totalis/universalis, versus normal scalp. Mouse data revealed clearer TCR sharing than patient data did, a gap possibly tied to HLA.

Trimming took off 3 bases at V and 9 bases at J, with 13 bases between the two ends. The V gene's germline CDR1 is SGDLS and CDR2 YYNGEE. The CDR3 is 14 amino acids. This receptor was taken from a human donor with alopecia areata. The specimen comprised skin, sampled at week 0. The chain combines TRBV9 with TRBJ1-6; D gene unclear. Written as DNA, the CDR3 is TGTGCCAGCAGCGAACTTACAAGTAGTTCACCCCTCCACTTT. Translation gives CASSELTSSSPLHF. Complete variable domain (other parts from reference TRBV9 and TRBJ1-6): DSGVTQTPKHLITATGQRVTLRCSPRSGDLSVYWYQQSLDQGLQFLIQYYNGEERAKGNILERFSAQQFPDLHSELNLSSLELGDSALYFCASSELTSSSPLHFGNGTRLTVT.